This T cell receptor (beta chain) originates from a study of early T cells in non-severe SARS-CoV-2 infection. Study information: Unsorted whole-blood RNA was sequenced in bulk, leaving chains unpaired.

Germline V CDR1 and CDR2: SGHKS, YYEKEE (reference sequence). The CDR3 is 16 residues long. V lost 4 bases to trimming and J lost 0 bases; unmatched junction nucleotides: 6. TCRdb reanalysed the 5' RACE reads using MiXCR and keeps one entry per CDR3 protein. The sample shows 40,000 to 60,000 distinct CDR3 sequences, about 4% of them seen only once. This clonotype has at least ten counts. The sequenced material came from whole blood. The rearrangement uses TRBV5-5 and TRBJ2-1, with 8 bases aligning to TRBD1. The origin of this receptor is an adult who was a healthcare worker with PCR-confirmed SARS-CoV-2 infection or an uninfected control (not recorded which). This CDR3 is CASSPGQGFSYNEQFF. CDR3 coding DNA: TGTGCCAGCAGCCCTGGACAGGGATTCTCCTACAATGAGCAGTTCTTC. Supplemented by reference TRBV5-5 and TRBJ2-1, the full variable domain reads DAGVTQSPTHLIKTRGQQVTLRCSPISGHKSVSWYQQVLGQGPQFIFQYYEKEERGRGNFPDRFSARQFPNYSSELNVNALLLGDSALYLCASSPGQGFSYNEQFFGPGTRLTVL.